The 7 T cell receptor beta chains listed next were all sequenced from one sample in a study of blood T cell repertoires in COVID-19. Measured with immunoSEQ multiplex PCR; TCRdb has only the in-frame clones, and not every one. The repertoire holds about 97,000 clones, with about 87% as singletons. The source material was peripheral blood. Every receptor here comes from a human donor in a cohort sampled during active COVID-19.

This clone was detected a few times. The rearrangement uses TRBV30 and TRBJ1-6; tentatively, D is TRBD1 (6 bases). The germline gives CDR1 GTSNPN, CDR2 SVGIG (reference sequence). The CDR3 sequence is 15 residues long. The ends were cut back, 2 bases at V and 1 base at J, with 9 bases in the middle. The CDR3: CAWSTGQSYNSPLHF. CDR3 sequence (DNA): TGTGCCTGGAGTACCGGACAGTCCTATAATTCACCCCTCCACTTT.

The chain joins TRBV19 to TRBJ1-1; D may be TRBD1 (5 bases). Germline assignment: CDR1 LNHDA and CDR2 SQIVND (reference sequence). The CDR3 spans 12 residues. V was clipped by 3 bases and J by 8 bases, with 10 bases between them. CDR3 loop: CASSIWGLEAFF. The CDR3 coding sequence is TGTGCCAGTAGTATTTGGGGCCTGGAAGCTTTCTTT.

The chain couples TRBV3-1 (or the pseudogene TRBV3-2) to TRBJ2-7; 10 nucleotides align to TRBD1. The germline CDR1 and CDR2 sequences are LGHDT and YNNKEL (reference sequence). Losses at the gene ends were 3 bases for V and 4 bases for J; bases not matched to a gene: 3. This CDR3 has 14 residues. In DNA, the CDR3 is TGTGCCAGCAGCCATACGGGACAGGGGTACGAGCAGTACTTC. It translates to CASSHTGQGYEQYF.

The chain links TRBV7-6 to TRBJ2-7; TRBD1 aligns across 7 bases. This CDR3 is built from 15 residues. In germline, CDR1 is SGHVS, CDR2 FNYEAQ. The V gene end was trimmed by 4 bases and the J gene end by 10 bases; junction bases not matched to a gene: 16. The CDR3 spells CASSSSGTAFLRQYF. The CDR3 region has the DNA TGTGCCAGCAGCTCTAGTGGGACAGCCTTCCTCCGACAGTACTTC. Drawing the rest from reference TRBV7-6 and TRBJ2-7, the complete variable domain is GAGVSQSPRYKVTKRGQDVALRCDPISGHVSLYWYRQALGQGPEFLTYFNYEAQQDKSGLPNDRFSAERPEGSISTLTIQRTEQRDSAMYRCASSSSGTAFLRQYFGPGTRLTVT.

The gene calls are TRBV3-1 (or the pseudogene TRBV3-2) and TRBJ2-2; D perhaps matches TRBD1 (5 bases). Germline V gene lookup returns CDR1 LGHDT and CDR2 YNNKEL (reference sequence). V lost 7 bases and J lost 3, with 15 bases in between. This CDR3 is 15 amino acids long. In DNA form, the CDR3 reads TGTGCCAGCAACGACGGTACAGGCGACACCGGGGAGCTGTTTTTT. It is translated as CASNDGTGDTGELFF.

V is TRBV9 and J is TRBJ1-1; D perhaps matches TRBD1 (5 bases). Germline lookup yields CDR1 SGDLS and CDR2 YYNGEE. V was trimmed by 3 bases and J by 3 bases, leaving 12 bases between them. This CDR3 region has 14 residues. The CDR3 protein is CASSGTGRYTEAFF. The DNA for the CDR3 is TGTGCCAGCAGCGGAACAGGACGGTACACTGAAGCTTTCTTT.

The rearrangement links TRBV4-3 to TRBJ2-3, with 7 nucleotides matching TRBD2. The CDR3 has 16 residues. The germline V gene encodes CDR1 LGHNA and CDR2 YSLEER. The ends lost 4 bases at V and 4 bases at J; junction bases unmatched: 11. This CDR3 reads CASSPEVAGASDTQYF. The CDR3 DNA reads TGCGCCAGCAGCCCAGAGGTGGCGGGAGCATCAGATACGCAGTATTTT.